This T cell receptor (beta chain) derives from a study of blood T cell repertoires in COVID-19. The overall study: There were acute and convalescent COVID-19 samples, and they came from the United States, Italy and Spain. T cells, B-cell-depleted T cells, or PBMCs provided the cDNA or gDNA that served as material.

Enrolment of Seattle patients took place during active infection, and they were followed longitudinally. In the original workflow: Estimation of nucleated cell counts relied on the amplification of reference gene primers. Clones were read by immunoSEQ multiplex PCR, and TCRdb kept only the in-frame ones, dropping some. That table gives V, J and clone size, and the DNA gave D and trimming. The sample consists of roughly 200,000 clones, about 85% of them appearing once. V was trimmed by 4 bases and J by 4 bases, leaving 14 bases between them. In germline, CDR1 is SGHVS, CDR2 FQNEAQ. The CDR3 loop spans 15 amino acids.

V gene TRBV7-8 combines with J gene TRBJ2-1; D is ambiguous. The sequence came from a woman aged 40 to 50 with COVID-19, enrolled during active disease. The specimen sequenced was peripheral blood. The CDR3 DNA reads TGTGCCAGCAGCTCCAATCCCGACGGGTACAATGAGCAGTTCTTC. Translated: CASSSNPDGYNEQFF.